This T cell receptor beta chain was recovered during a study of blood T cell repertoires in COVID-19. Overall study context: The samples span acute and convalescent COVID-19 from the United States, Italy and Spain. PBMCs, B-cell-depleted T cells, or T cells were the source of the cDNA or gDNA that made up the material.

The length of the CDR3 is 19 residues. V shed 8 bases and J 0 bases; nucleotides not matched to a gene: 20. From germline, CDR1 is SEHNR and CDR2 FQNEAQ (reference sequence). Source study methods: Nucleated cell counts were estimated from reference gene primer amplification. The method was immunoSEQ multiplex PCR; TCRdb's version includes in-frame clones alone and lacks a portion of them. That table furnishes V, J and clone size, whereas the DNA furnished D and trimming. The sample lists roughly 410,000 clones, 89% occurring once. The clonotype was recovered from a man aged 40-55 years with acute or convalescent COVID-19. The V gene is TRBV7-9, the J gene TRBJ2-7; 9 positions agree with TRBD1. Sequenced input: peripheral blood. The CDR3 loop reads CASVRPGQGMLIGSYEQYF. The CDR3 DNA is TGTGCCAGCGTCAGACCGGGACAGGGAATGTTAATTGGCTCCTACGAGCAGTACTTC.